This T cell receptor beta chain emerged from a study of blood T cell repertoires in COVID-19. Study context: Donors in the United States, Italy and Spain gave samples during acute or convalescent COVID-19. T cells, B-cell-depleted T cells, or PBMCs supplied cDNA or gDNA.

As handled by the study authors: Amplification of reference gene primers was used by the study to estimate nucleated cell counts. TCRdb keeps only in-frame clones here, not all; method: immunoSEQ multiplex PCR. That table supplies the V and J calls and clone size; D and trimming were determined from the DNA. The repertoire consists of around 81,000 clones, with roughly 86% occurring once and the leading ten covering around 7.9%. The germline V gene has CDR1 SGHRS and CDR2 YFSETQ. This CDR3 is 13 amino acids long. Trimming left V 0 bases short and J 4 bases short, with 5 bases between. The specimen sequenced was peripheral blood. The V and J genes are TRBV5-1 and TRBJ1-5; no clear D gene. The sequence was collected from a man aged 70-80 years with acute or convalescent COVID-19. CDR3 sequence (DNA): TGCGCCAGCAGCTTGGAACGGAATCAGCCCCAGCATTTT. Encoded protein: CASSLERNQPQHF.